This T cell receptor (beta chain) was sequenced in a study of T-cell reconstitution after alpha-beta-depleted transplantation in children. Study observations and caveats: Reportedly, only several hundred clones from non-depleted graft cells drove alpha-beta T-cell counts at about two months. T-cell numbers and diversity, one year after transplant, stemmed largely from T cells that were newly produced. Surviving recipient T cells and intrathymic progenitors accounted for some patients' high TCRbeta diversity at day 60.

This clonotype occurred many times. The antigen remains unidentified. During its preparation, the TCRbeta library received unique molecular identifiers. TCRdb reanalysed the PCR reads using MiXCR and keeps one entry per CDR3 protein. The sample has 330,000 or so distinct CDR3 sequences, over 9.5% seen once; the top ten hold about 8%. The CDR3 is made up of 16 amino acids. V gave up 6 bases and J gave up 5 bases, with 20 bases separating them. The source is a boy younger than two with acute myeloid leukemia, due to receive a stem cell transplant. The starting material was PBMCs, obtained before TCRalphabeta/CD19-depleted stem cell transplant. The chain has TRBV12-3 or TRBV12-4 and TRBJ2-1, with D perhaps matching TRBD1 or TRBD2 (6 bases each). The DNA of the CDR3 is TGTGCCAGCAGCGTACGGGGGTTCCAGGGGAACAATGAGCAGTTCTTC. Translating it yields CASSVRGFQGNNEQFF.